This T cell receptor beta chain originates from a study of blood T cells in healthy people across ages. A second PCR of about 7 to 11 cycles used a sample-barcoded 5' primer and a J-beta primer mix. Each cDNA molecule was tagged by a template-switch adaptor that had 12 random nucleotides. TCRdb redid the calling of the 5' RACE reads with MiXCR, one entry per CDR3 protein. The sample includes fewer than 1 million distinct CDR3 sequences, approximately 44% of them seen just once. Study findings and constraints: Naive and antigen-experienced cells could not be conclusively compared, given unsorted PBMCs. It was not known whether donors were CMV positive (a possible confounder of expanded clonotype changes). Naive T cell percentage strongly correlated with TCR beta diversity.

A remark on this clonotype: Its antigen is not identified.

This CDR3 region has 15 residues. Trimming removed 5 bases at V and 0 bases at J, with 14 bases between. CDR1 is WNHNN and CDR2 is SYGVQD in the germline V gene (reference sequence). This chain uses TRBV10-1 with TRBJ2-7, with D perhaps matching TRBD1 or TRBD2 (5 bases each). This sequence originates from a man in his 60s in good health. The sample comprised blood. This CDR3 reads CASSPRGRISYEQYF. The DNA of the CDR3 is TGCGCCAGCAGTCCCCGGGGCAGAATCTCCTACGAGCAGTACTTC.